This TCR beta chain was identified during a study of blood T cell repertoires in COVID-19. Unmatched junction bases numbered 8, after V lost 3 bases and J lost 7 bases. Germline V gene lookup returns CDR1 LNHDA and CDR2 SQIVND (reference sequence). CDR3 length: 15 residues. Sequencing was performed with immunoSEQ multiplex PCR; in TCRdb, only in-frame clones are kept and a portion is missing. This table holds hundreds of thousands of clones, 75% to 90% found once. On this clone itself: This CDR3 is also generated by other DNA sequences in the sample.

J is TRBJ2-1 and V is TRBV19, with TRBD2 matching 8 bases. Sequencing was done on a sample of PBMCs or T cells enriched from blood (not recorded which). The receptor was isolated from a man aged 30 to 45 who had recovered from COVID-19. The CDR3, as DNA: TGTGCCAGTAGTATCCTAGCGGGCCGTGGAAATGAGCAGTTCTTC. Translation gives CASSILAGRGNEQFF.